A selection of T cell receptor beta chains follows, all from one sample in a study of T cells in Graves' hyperthyroidism and ophthalmopathy. TCRdb processed the multiplex PCR reads anew with MiXCR; each CDR3 protein has one entry. Of 350,000 to 500,000 distinct CDR3 sequences in the sample, about an eighth are singletons; the top ten hold approximately 5.8%. Sequencing was performed on blood. The receptors were gathered from a woman aged 18-35 years with Graves' hyperthyroidism. The CDR3 runs from the conserved cysteine through the conserved F or W.

CDR3 protein: CASSQEASGNFYEQYF
V gene: TRBV4-3

CDR3 protein: CASKETFYEQYF
V gene: TRBV28

CDR3 protein: CASSLALPQETQYF
V gene: TRBV6-1

CDR3 protein: CASSEVGPVSGNTIYF
V gene: TRBV6-1

CDR3 protein: CASSEASGPQFF
V gene: TRBV6-1

CDR3 protein: CATSSGTGRAGNTIYF
V gene: TRBV15

CDR3 protein: CASSLVATGLCNEQFF
V gene: TRBV7-2

CDR3 protein: CASSLTGVSEQYF
V gene: TRBV6-1

CDR3 protein: CASSMTEHTGELFF
V gene: TRBV19

CDR3 protein: CASSRDRDGYTF
V gene: TRBV18

CDR3 protein: CASSLDRGYGSPLHF
V gene: TRBV12-3/TRBV12-4

CDR3 protein: CASSSQGRGTDTQYF
V gene: TRBV6-2/TRBV6-3

CDR3 protein: CASSANFGTGNTDTQYF
V gene: TRBV25-1

CDR3 protein: CASSFLGQGAGELFF
V gene: TRBV28

CDR3 protein: CASSSRLAGGSFYEQYF
V gene: TRBV28

CDR3 protein: CATSDLQAGGPGQETQYF
V gene: TRBV24-1

CDR3 protein: CSAEKNTGTGGHEQYF
V gene: TRBV29-1

CDR3 protein: CASSQVPGRYTGELFF
V gene: TRBV4-1

CDR3 protein: CSVEETGANVLTF
V gene: TRBV29-1

CDR3 protein: CASSLRSRVFQETQYF
V gene: TRBV11-2

CDR3 protein: CASGGRSGTQYF
V gene: TRBV25-1

CDR3 protein: CASTFQGEGPHNEQFF
V gene: TRBV5-6

CDR3 protein: CSADQGNTIYF
V gene: TRBV20-1

CDR3 protein: CASEALAKNIQYF
V gene: TRBV30

CDR3 protein: CASSTNGENSPLHF
V gene: TRBV6-1

CDR3 protein: CASSRRTSGRTFQETQYF
V gene: TRBV11-2

CDR3 protein: CASTRDRGTRNTEAFF
V gene: TRBV6-9

CDR3 protein: CSARALAGGYNEQFF
V gene: TRBV20-1

CDR3 protein: CASSLAQVGNEQFF
V gene: TRBV5-1

CDR3 protein: CASSLLQGLVYGYTF
V gene: TRBV5-6